This T cell receptor beta chain was recorded in a study of T cell changes during pregnancy in multiple sclerosis. Assay: immunoSEQ multiplex PCR; the TCRdb copy retains only in-frame clones and omits some. The sample includes fewer than 55,000 clones, about 90% of them seen just once. The CDR3 runs to 13 residues. Trimming cost V 3 bases and J 11 bases; bases outside gene matches: 10. The V gene's germline CDR1 is SGHNT and CDR2 YYREEE (reference sequence). The chain combines TRBV5-4 with TRBJ1-1; 7 nucleotides align to TRBD1. Sequences were derived from peripheral blood, sampled in the first trimester of pregnancy. This clonotype was obtained from a female donor with multiple sclerosis, enrolled in a pregnancy study. For the CDR3, the DNA is TGTGCCAGCAGCTCGATTCAGGGGGGTAACGCTTTCTTT. Translating gives CASSSIQGGNAFF.